The source of this T cell receptor (beta chain) is a study of T cells in Graves' hyperthyroidism and ophthalmopathy. Note on this clonotype: Its matching antigen is unknown.

Diagnoses were established using clinical symptoms, serum thyroxine and TRAb, thyroid ultrasound and orbital computed tomography. Notes on the study in general: Appearing also in blood were most of the thyroid clonotypes expanded above 0.001.

Researchers amplified the TCR beta CDR3 regions from RNA transcripts. TCR CDR3 regions were first amplified by RT-PCR with HTBI primers. MiXCR was run by TCRdb on the multiplex PCR reads, yielding one entry per CDR3 protein. This sample carries 640,000 or so distinct CDR3 sequences, more than 13% of them seen once, and the ten largest clones take 7.1%. The receptor comes from a woman between 18 and 29 years old with Graves' ophthalmopathy. The specimen was blood.

CDR3 in amino acids: CASNPHASGGEQFF. In DNA, the CDR3 is TGTGCCAGTAACCCCCACGCTAGCGGAGGGGAGCAGTTCTTC. This sequence joins TRBV19 and TRBJ2-1; TRBD2 matches at 7 bases. Germline assignment: CDR1 LNHDA and CDR2 SQIVND (reference sequence). V lost 7 bases, J lost 10 bases, and 13 bases stayed unmatched. The CDR3 loop spans 14 amino acids. The whole variable domain, remainder taken from reference TRBV19 and TRBJ2-1, is DGGITQSPKYLFRKEGQNVTLSCEQNLNHDAMYWYRQDPGQGLRLIYYSQIVNDFQKGDIAEGYSVSREKKESFPLTVTSAQKNPTAFYLCASNPHASGGEQFFGPGTRLTVL.